Following are 28 T cell receptor beta chains from one sample sequenced in a study of regulatory T cells in long-lasting Graves disease. The time point here: newly diagnosed GD, antithyroid drugs for less than 3 months. The TCR library was made from RNA extracted from PBMCs. iRepertoire HTBI primers and Arm-PCR of CDR3 regions built TCR beta libraries. TCRdb passed the multiplex PCR reads through MiXCR, listing each CDR3 protein once. The table lists some 500,000 distinct CDR3 sequences, 13% of them singletons. The data were also submitted as part of a second study, on T cells in Graves' hyperthyroidism and ophthalmopathy.

The sequencing used peripheral blood mononuclear cells (PBMCs), collected at new diagnosis, from a patient treated with antithyroid drugs. The origin of the receptors is a man aged 25-45 years with Graves disease.

The table lists this clonotype with a few counts. V and J are TRBV20-1 and TRBJ1-2; no clear D. Germline V gene data show CDR1 as DFQATT and CDR2 as SNEGSKA (reference sequence). V lost 5 bases to trimming and J lost 8 bases, with 15 bases between them. The CDR3 is made up of 12 amino acids. This chain's CDR3 is CSADDPEKGYTF. The CDR3 region has the DNA TGCAGTGCTGATGACCCTGAGAAGGGCTACACCTTC.

This clonotype was counted a single time. The J gene is TRBJ2-1, the V gene TRBV20-1; 9 nucleotides agree with TRBD2. V lost 3 bases and J lost 6; bases outside the gene matches: 3. CDR3 length: 13 residues. Germline CDR1 DFQATT, CDR2 SNEGSKA (reference sequence). The CDR3 DNA reads TGCAGTGCTAGTAGTAGCGGGGGCAATGAGCAGTTCTTC. Translated: CSASSSGGNEQFF.

This clonotype was observed at least ten times. The chain combines TRBV7-2 with TRBJ2-1; 7 bases match TRBD1. V lost 2 bases, J lost 14 bases, and 6 bases stayed unmatched. Germline CDR1 SGHTA, CDR2 FQGNSA. The CDR3 runs to 12 residues. The CDR3 region has the DNA TGTGCCAGCAGCTTAAGCAGGGGGAGAAAGTTCTTC. Its protein product is CASSLSRGRKFF.

The table lists this clonotype with many counts. The gene calls are TRBV20-1 and TRBJ1-6; D might be TRBD1 (5 bases). CDR1 and CDR2 from the germline V gene are DFQATT and SNEGSKA (reference sequence). The CDR3 sequence is 15 residues long. V lost 5 bases to trimming and J lost 9 bases, with 20 bases between them. The CDR3 sequence is CSARNRAGTGSPLHF. In DNA, the CDR3 is TGCAGTGCTCGAAATAGGGCAGGGACGGGTTCACCCCTCCACTTT.

The rearrangement uses TRBV27 and TRBJ2-7, with 9 bases fitting TRBD2. The CDR3 loop spans 15 amino acids. V was pared by 1 base and J by 3 bases, with 4 bases of the junction left unmatched. Germline values: CDR1 MNHEY, CDR2 SMNVEV (reference sequence). The CDR3 reads CASSLYSGRIYEQYF. The DNA of the CDR3 is TGTGCCAGCAGTTTATACAGCGGGAGGATCTACGAGCAGTACTTC.

This clonotype has just a few counts. This rearrangement joins TRBV19 to TRBJ1-2; 7 bases map to TRBD1. Per germline, CDR1 LNHDA and CDR2 SQIVND (reference sequence). The CDR3 loop spans 13 amino acids. V lost 8 bases, J lost 4 bases, and 7 bases stayed unmatched. This chain's CDR3 is CASSTGLGYGYTF. CDR3 nucleotide sequence: TGTGCCAGTTCGACAGGGCTCGGCTATGGCTACACCTTC.

This clonotype was observed many times. The rearrangement links TRBV4-1 to TRBJ2-1; no firm D call. Germline V gene lookup returns CDR1 MGHRA and CDR2 YSYEKL. With 3 bases removed from V and 10 bases from J, the gap between germline ends came to 10 bases. CDR3 size: 12 residues. CDR3 loop: CASSHILGEQFF. For the CDR3, the DNA is TGCGCCAGCAGCCATATCTTGGGCGAGCAGTTCTTC.

This clonotype appeared many times. The V call is TRBV12-5, the J call TRBJ1-2; D gene unclear. Per germline, CDR1 LGHNT and CDR2 FRNRAP. The CDR3 is 12 amino acids. V lost 7 bases, J lost 2 bases, and 8 bases lay in between. CDR3 coding DNA: TGTGCTAGTGAATCGGCAAACTATGGCTACACCTTC. Translation: CASESANYGYTF.

The genes are TRBV5-1 and TRBJ2-7; D remains unclear. The CDR3 runs 16 residues. The germline gives CDR1 SGHRS, CDR2 YFSETQ. Trimming took off 0 bases at V and 4 bases at J, with 17 bases between the two ends. The CDR3 DNA is TGCGCCAGCAGCTTGGCGGCGGAACCCTCCCCTTACGAGCAGTACTTC. Its protein is CASSLAAEPSPYEQYF. The full variable domain, completed using reference TRBV5-1 and TRBJ2-7, is KAGVTQTPRYLIKTRGQQVTLSCSPISGHRSVSWYQQTPGQGLQFLFEYFSETQRNKGNFPGRFSGRQFSNSRSEMNVSTLELGDSALYLCASSLAAEPSPYEQYFGPGTRLTVT.

J is TRBJ1-1 and V is TRBV6-1; tentatively, D is TRBD1 (5 bases). This CDR3 region has 14 residues. Per germline, CDR1 MNHNS and CDR2 SASEGT. V was shortened by 6 bases and J by 8 bases, with 19 bases between the two germline ends. The CDR3 sequence is CASRLSRGSHEAFF. For the CDR3, the DNA is TGTGCCAGCAGACTATCTAGGGGCTCCCACGAAGCTTTCTTT.

The rearrangement links TRBV6-5 to TRBJ2-1; possibly TRBD2 for D (6 bases). This CDR3 is 14 amino acids long. Trimming took 4 bases from V and 2 from J, leaving 9 bases between them. The germline gives CDR1 MNHEY, CDR2 SVGAGI. The CDR3 DNA sequence: TGTGCCAGCAGTTCGCGGACTACCTACAATGAGCAGTTCTTC. Protein sequence: CASSSRTTYNEQFF.

This clonotype was counted between two and nine times. This chain uses TRBV19 with TRBJ2-5; D gene uncertain. The CDR3 consists of 15 residues. Germline loops: CDR1 LNHDA, CDR2 SQIVND (reference sequence). Between the trimmed V and J ends, which lost 3 bases and 5 bases, there was a span of 16 bases. CDR3 loop: CASSMASSVRETQYF. The DNA of the CDR3 is TGTGCCAGTAGTATGGCATCCTCCGTCAGGGAGACCCAGTACTTC. Variable domain in full (rest from reference TRBV19 and TRBJ2-5): DGGITQSPKYLFRKEGQNVTLSCEQNLNHDAMYWYRQDPGQGLRLIYYSQIVNDFQKGDIAEGYSVSREKKESFPLTVTSAQKNPTAFYLCASSMASSVRETQYFGPGTRLLVL.

In this sample, this clonotype turned up many times. The rearrangement uses TRBV2 and TRBJ2-1; 8 nucleotides line up with TRBD2. Looked up from germline, CDR1 is SNHLY and CDR2 is FYNNEI. Losses at the gene ends were 7 bases for V and 4 bases for J; bases not matched to a gene: 9. The CDR3 loop spans 15 amino acids. This CDR3 reads CASTMRLAPYNEQFF. CDR3 nucleotide sequence: TGTGCCAGCACTATGAGACTAGCGCCTTACAATGAGCAGTTCTTC.

The sample holds many counts of this clonotype. The rearrangement links TRBV29-1 to TRBJ2-2; D unresolved. The CDR3 spans 14 residues. Trimming cost V 3 bases and J 0 bases, with 8 bases left between them. Germline V lookup: CDR1 SQVTM, CDR2 ANQGSEA. The CDR3 reads CSVEFLSNTGELFF. CDR3 DNA: TGCAGCGTTGAGTTCCTATCGAACACCGGGGAGCTGTTTTTT.

There are many counts of this clonotype. The J gene is TRBJ2-1, the V gene TRBV20-1; D not certain. V lost 3 bases and J lost 7, with 10 bases in between. The CDR3 spans 12 residues. Germline CDR1 reads DFQATT; CDR2 reads SNEGSKA (reference sequence). CDR3 sequence reads: CSARFVANEQFF. CDR3 bases: TGCAGTGCTAGGTTCGTGGCGAATGAGCAGTTCTTC.

This clonotype showed up many times. This chain links TRBV27 with TRBJ2-7, with 9 bases aligning to TRBD1. The V gene's germline CDR1 is MNHEY and CDR2 SMNVEV (reference sequence). The CDR3 loop spans 16 amino acids. With 4 bases clipped from V and 3 bases from J, the junction kept 10 bases outside the gene matches. CDR3 amino acids: CASSSWTGTGNYEQYF. The CDR3 bases are TGTGCCAGCAGTTCCTGGACCGGGACAGGGAACTACGAGCAGTACTTC.

This clonotype was counted many times. This chain links TRBV5-8 with TRBJ2-5; 8 bases line up with TRBD1. The CDR3 has 14 residues. Losses at the gene ends were 8 bases for V and 4 bases for J; bases not matched to a gene: 10. Per the germline V gene, CDR1 is SGHTS and CDR2 is YDEGEE. CDR3 residues: CASRKTGARETQYF. DNA of the CDR3: TGTGCCAGTAGAAAGACAGGGGCGCGAGAGACCCAGTACTTC.

This chain connects TRBV6-4 to TRBJ2-3; D unclear. Germline loops: CDR1 MRHNA, CDR2 SNTAGT. The CDR3 is 13 amino acids. Between the trimmed V and J ends, which lost 6 bases and 0 bases, there was a span of 7 bases. In DNA form, the CDR3 reads TGTGCCAGCAGATCCTCTAGCACAGATACGCAGTATTTT. Protein sequence: CASRSSSTDTQYF.

In its sample, this clonotype was seen many times. The chain carries TRBV12-3 or TRBV12-4 and TRBJ2-7; no firm D call. Trimming took off 4 bases at V and 7 bases at J, with 14 bases between the two ends. CDR3 size: 13 residues. DNA for the CDR3: TGTGCCAGCAGTTGGGTTAACGGCTTGGAGCAGTACTTC. This encodes CASSWVNGLEQYF.

This clonotype was seen ten or more times. The chain is built from TRBV7-2 and TRBJ1-5; D may be TRBD1 (6 bases). Germline CDR1 is SGHTA and CDR2 is FQGNSA. There are 15 residues in the CDR3. Trimming took 2 bases from V and 12 from J, leaving 20 bases between them. CDR3 in amino acids: CASSLHSSGGEVQHF. The DNA of the CDR3 is TGTGCCAGCAGCTTACACAGCTCTGGGGGCGAAGTCCAGCATTTT.

The sample holds a few counts of this clonotype. The chain uses TRBV9 and TRBJ2-7; tentatively, D is TRBD2 (5 bases). Deletions cut 0 bases from V and 5 bases from J, with 18 bases between. The germline V gene has CDR1 SGDLS and CDR2 YYNGEE. This CDR3 contains 16 residues. The CDR3 region has the DNA TGTGCCAGCAGCGTAGGCTTCGAGGGAGTGATCCACGAGCAGTACTTC. It is translated as CASSVGFEGVIHEQYF.

The chain joins TRBV6-2 or TRBV6-3 to TRBJ1-5, with D unresolved. CDR1 is MNHEY and CDR2 is SVGEGT in the germline V gene. This CDR3 spans 13 amino acids. V lost 8 bases, J lost 4 bases, and 12 bases lay in between. The CDR3 DNA reads TGTGCCAGCGGCCGGACTGCTAATCAGCCCCAGCATTTT. As protein: CASGRTANQPQHF.

In DNA, the CDR3 is TGTGCTAGTGGCCCCCTTTTATACAACTACAATGAGCAGTTCTTC. This codes for CASGPLLYNYNEQFF. The rearrangement links TRBV12-5 to TRBJ2-1; D gene ambiguous. The CDR3 runs to 15 residues. Germline CDR1 is LGHNT and CDR2 is FRNRAP. V dropped 6 bases and J dropped 3 bases, with 15 bases sitting between them.

This clonotype appeared many times. The V gene is TRBV6-2 or TRBV6-3, the J gene TRBJ2-5; a weak D match, TRBD2 (5 bases). Per germline, CDR1 MNHEY and CDR2 SVGEGT. The CDR3 contains 14 residues. The germline V and J ends were trimmed by 5 bases and 2 bases, with 12 bases remaining between them. The chain's CDR3 is CASSTRRGQETQYF. The CDR3 DNA sequence: TGTGCCAGCAGTACCCGACGGGGACAAGAGACCCAGTACTTC.

In this sample, this clonotype turned up a few times. The CDR3 region has the DNA TGCGCCAGCGGGGAGTGGACAGGGAACACTGAAGCTTTCTTT. This sequence encodes CASGEWTGNTEAFF. The chain couples TRBV5-1 to TRBJ1-1; 7 bases agree with TRBD1. Germline-derived CDR1 and CDR2 are SGHRS and YFSETQ. The ends lost 7 bases at V and 1 base at J; junction bases unmatched: 7. There are 14 residues in the CDR3.

In its sample, this clonotype was seen many times. DNA for the CDR3: TGCAGCGCGGCGCGATTGAACACTGAAGCTTTCTTT. Translation: CSAARLNTEAFF. The rearrangement joins TRBV29-1 to TRBJ1-1; D gene uncertain. Germline-derived CDR1 and CDR2 are SQVTM and ANQGSEA. Deletions cut 7 bases from V and 0 bases from J, with 9 bases between. CDR3 size: 12 residues. Based on the CDR3 plus reference TRBV29-1 and TRBJ1-1, the full variable domain is SAVISQKPSRDICQRGTSLTIQCQVDSQVTMMFWYRQQPGQSLTLIATANQGSEATYESGFVIDKFPISRPNLTFSTLTVSNMSPEDSSIYLCSAARLNTEAFFGQGTRLTVV.

The chain is built from TRBV5-1 and TRBJ2-5; D remains unclear. The CDR3 loop spans 14 amino acids. The germline CDR1 and CDR2 sequences are SGHRS and YFSETQ. Trimming pared 2 bases from V and 5 bases from J, leaving 13 bases between. This CDR3 is CASSFGLIEETQYF. The DNA of the CDR3 is TGCGCCAGCAGCTTCGGCCTAATTGAGGAGACCCAGTACTTC.

This chain connects TRBV19 to TRBJ2-1, with TRBD2 as a possible D gene (6 bases). This CDR3 spans 17 amino acids. In germline, CDR1 is LNHDA, CDR2 SQIVND (reference sequence). Trimming left V 3 bases short and J 8 bases short, with 23 bases between. The CDR3 sequence is CASSIPRERGPNYEQFF. The CDR3 bases are TGTGCCAGTAGTATCCCCCGGGAGCGCGGGCCTAATTATGAGCAGTTCTTC.